These 15 T cell receptor beta chains were sequenced from one sample in a study of T-cell memory formation after mild COVID-19. TCRdb passed the 5' RACE reads through MiXCR, listing each CDR3 protein once. The repertoire holds roughly 560,000 distinct CDR3 sequences, with about a fifth as singletons. Sample: PBMCs or a T cell subset sorted from them (not recorded which). The receptors stem from an adult woman who had mild COVID-19 (a few samples of this study predate the infection). Cell type and time point are not known.

The chain uses TRBV21-1 and TRBJ2-3; the DNA was not compared with TRBD1, the D call given in the table. TRBV21-1 is recorded as a pseudogene. There are 17 residues in the CDR3. The CDR3 here is CASSTAIFIGATDTQYF. CDR3 in DNA: TGTGCCAGCAGCACCGCCATTTTCATTGGGGCCACAGATACGCAGTATTTT.

This chain joins TRBV7-2 and TRBJ2-3; TRBD2 agrees at 7 bases. The CDR3 consists of 14 residues. V lost 5 bases, J lost 1 base, and 3 bases stayed unmatched. In germline, CDR1 is SGHTA, CDR2 FQGNSA. The CDR3 bases are TGTGCCAGCAGCATTACTAGCGGCACAGATACGCAGTATTTT. It specifies CASSITSGTDTQYF.

This clonotype came up a few times. This sequence joins TRBV12-3 or TRBV12-4 and TRBJ1-1, with D maybe TRBD1 (5 bases). This CDR3 region has 13 residues. Trimming pared 7 bases from V and 5 bases from J, leaving 14 bases between. The chain's CDR3 is CASTPRGATEAFF. In DNA form, the CDR3 reads TGTGCCAGCACTCCGAGGGGCGCGACTGAAGCTTTCTTT.

This clonotype occurred a few times. This chain connects TRBV7-9 to TRBJ2-1; 9 bases fit TRBD2. Germline CDR1 and CDR2: SEHNR and FQNEAQ (reference sequence). This CDR3 spans 11 amino acids. Trimming removed 11 bases from V and 12 bases from J; junction bases left unmatched: 8. The DNA for the CDR3 is TGTGCCCGCCGGGCGGGAGGGGTGCAGTTCTTC. Amino acid sequence: CARRAGGVQFF. The full variable domain, with the rest looked up from reference TRBV7-9 and TRBJ2-1, is DTGVSQNPRHKITKRGQNVTFRCDPISEHNRLYWYRQTLGQGPEFLTYFQNEAQLEKSRLLSDRFSAERPKGSFSTLEIQRTEQGDSAMYLCARRAGGVQFFGPGTRLTVL.

This clonotype was found a few times. V usage is TRBV4-2 and J usage is TRBJ1-2, with D perhaps matching TRBD1 (5 bases). The CDR3 is 19 residues long. V was trimmed by 0 bases and J by 0 bases, leaving 20 bases between them. Germline loops: CDR1 LGHNA, CDR2 YNFKEQ. The CDR3, as DNA: TGTGCCAGCAGCCAAGATTATGGGACGGTTATTATTGCTAACTATGGCTACACCTTC. Amino acids: CASSQDYGTVIIANYGYTF.

This chain links TRBV12-3 or TRBV12-4 with TRBJ2-5, with 15 bases lining up with TRBD2. Germline trimming cut 6 bases from V and 4 bases from J; bases unmatched to any gene: 12. The CDR3 loop spans 18 amino acids. Here the CDR3 DNA reads TGTGCCAGCAGCGGACTAGCGGGAGGGCCCGGAAGAGGAGAGACCCAGTACTTC. Its translation is CASSGLAGGPGRGETQYF.

Only a few counts were recorded for this clonotype. This chain links TRBV5-5 with TRBJ1-1, with a possible D match to TRBD1 (5 bases). The CDR3 is 14 residues long. V was shortened by 4 bases and J by 1 base, with 11 bases between the two germline ends. In germline, CDR1 is SGHKS, CDR2 YYEKEE (reference sequence). The CDR3 protein is CASSMTVPNTEAFF. For the CDR3, the DNA is TGTGCCAGCAGCATGACAGTCCCGAACACTGAAGCTTTCTTT.

This clonotype was seen a few times. V and J are TRBV30 and TRBJ1-2, with no clear D. There are 13 residues in the CDR3. V was pared by 0 bases and J by 7 bases, with 12 bases between. The germline V gene encodes CDR1 GTSNPN and CDR2 SVGIG (reference sequence). CDR3 loop: CAWSVWAARGYTF. CDR3 nucleotides: TGTGCCTGGAGTGTCTGGGCTGCCCGTGGCTACACCTTC.

The J gene is TRBJ2-1, the V gene TRBV5-6; perhaps TRBD1 as D (6 bases). Germline V gene sequence: CDR1 SGHDT, CDR2 YYEEEE. Between the trimmed V and J ends, which lost 2 bases and 3 bases, there was a span of 9 bases. This CDR3 is built from 14 residues. The chain's CDR3 is CASSFWDNYNEQFF. The CDR3 region has the DNA TGTGCCAGCAGCTTCTGGGACAACTACAATGAGCAGTTCTTC.

V gene TRBV4-2 combines with J gene TRBJ2-3, with 10 bases that match TRBD2. The CDR3 sequence is 16 residues long. V was clipped by 1 base and J by 4 bases; unmatched bases: 5. From germline, CDR1 is LGHNA and CDR2 YNFKEQ. The CDR3 bases are TGTGCCAGCAGCCAAGCGGCTAGCGGGAGCGCAGATACGCAGTATTTT. Amino acids: CASSQAASGSADTQYF.

The sample holds a few counts of this clonotype. The chain joins TRBV6-5 to TRBJ2-3, with 8 bases aligning to TRBD1. The trim removed 0 bases at V and 4 bases at J, leaving 3 bases unmatched. Looked up from germline, CDR1 is MNHEY and CDR2 is SVGAGI. This CDR3 has 15 residues. In DNA form, the CDR3 reads TGTGCCAGCAGTTACTCGAGGACAGGGTCAGATACGCAGTATTTT. It yields the protein CASSYSRTGSDTQYF.

This clonotype was detected only a few times. The CDR3 reads CASSLGTLGNQPQHF. The DNA for the CDR3 is TGTGCCAGCAGCCTCGGGACGCTCGGCAATCAGCCCCAGCATTTT. The V gene is TRBV7-9, the J gene TRBJ1-5, with D maybe TRBD1 (5 bases). CDR1 and CDR2 from the germline V gene are SEHNR and FQNEAQ (reference sequence). V lost 5 bases, J lost 2 bases, and 13 bases lay in between. CDR3 length equals 15 residues.

This clonotype was detected only once. This rearrangement joins TRBV5-1 to TRBJ2-3; TRBD2 might be the D (6 bases). CDR3 length: 14 amino acids. The V gene lost 6 bases and the J gene lost 4 bases, with 15 bases spanning the gap. Per germline, CDR1 SGHRS and CDR2 YFSETQ. The CDR3 region is CASKLAGLADTQYF. As DNA, the CDR3 is TGCGCCAGCAAGTTGGCGGGGTTGGCAGATACGCAGTATTTT.

This chain joins TRBV19 and TRBJ2-5, with 7 bases aligning to TRBD2. CDR1 and CDR2 (germline): LNHDA, SQIVND (reference sequence). The CDR3 is 16 residues long. V dropped 2 bases and J dropped 5; count of bases not matched to a gene: 11. The CDR3, as DNA: TGTGCCAGTAGTATATCTAGCGGCGTGACTTGGGAGACCCAGTACTTC. Its translation: CASSISSGVTWETQYF.

The CDR3 loop is CSARDRLAISYEQYF. The CDR3, as DNA: TGCAGTGCTAGAGATCGTCTAGCGATCTCCTACGAGCAGTACTTC. This chain links TRBV20-1 with TRBJ2-7; D may be TRBD2 (6 bases). This CDR3 comprises 15 residues. Germline CDR1 reads DFQATT; CDR2 reads SNEGSKA (reference sequence). The V and J ends lost 0 bases and 0 bases respectively, with 12 bases between them.